Detailed here is one T cell receptor beta chain. Only in-frame clones appear in the TCRdb table, and some are missing; sequencing was by immunoSEQ multiplex PCR. The repertoire consists of approximately 9,500 clones, with around 80% occurring once and the leading ten covering roughly 13%. This specimen belongs to a study of chemoradiotherapy in HPV16-positive cancers. The CDR3 loop spans 12 amino acids. CDR1 and CDR2 from the germline V gene are SGHRS and YFSETQ. V lost 4 bases to trimming and J lost 2 bases, with 7 bases between them. The receptor was derived from a human donor with HPV-associated anogenital cancer. The starting material was tumor tissue, obtained from a patient who underwent chemoradiotherapy. The genes are TRBV5-1 and TRBJ2-7; D is ambiguous. As DNA, the CDR3 is TGCGCCAGCAGCCTAAACACCTACGAGCAGTACTTC. It specifies CASSLNTYEQYF.